This T cell receptor beta chain was documented in a study of blood T cell repertoires in COVID-19. In the study overall: There were acute and convalescent COVID-19 samples, and they came from the United States, Italy and Spain.

The repertoire was sequenced with immunoSEQ multiplex PCR; TCRdb's copy has only in-frame clones and lacks some. The table records about 200,000 clones, roughly 90% of them present only once. Trimming cost V 6 bases and J 8 bases; bases outside gene matches: 4. There are 13 residues in the CDR3. Germline CDR1 and CDR2: KGHDR and SFDVKD. This sequence was found in a man over 45 with acute or convalescent COVID-19. The J gene is TRBJ2-2, the V gene TRBV24-1, with TRBD1 identical over 8 bases. The sample taken for sequencing was peripheral blood. The CDR3 sequence: CATSNRGTGELFF. The CDR3, as DNA: TGTGCCACCAGTAACAGGGGGACGGGGGAGCTGTTTTTT.